This passage covers 18 T cell receptor beta chains from one sample sequenced in a study of T cell responses to AZD1222 COVID-19 vaccine. Some clones are missing from TCRdb's copy, which holds only in-frame ones; the method was immunoSEQ multiplex PCR. The repertoire has fewer than 150,000 clones, roughly nine tenths of them found once; the top ten carry about 9.4%. Sample: peripheral blood, taken 28 days after the second AZD1222 dose. Every receptor here comes from an adult who received the AZD1222 COVID-19 vaccine.

The CDR3 sequence: CASSEGLQQYF. The CDR3 region has the DNA TGTGCCAGCAGTGAAGGCCTCCAGCAGTACTTC. This sequence joins TRBV6-1 and TRBJ2-7; no clear D. Trimming removed 1 base from V and 8 bases from J, with 6 bases in between. This CDR3 comprises 11 residues. CDR1 MNHNS and CDR2 SASEGT come from the germline V gene.

This chain joins TRBV2 and TRBJ2-5; 7 bases align to TRBD1. The ends lost 7 bases at V and 7 bases at J; junction bases unmatched: 18. Looked up from germline, CDR1 is SNHLY and CDR2 is FYNNEI. The CDR3 runs to 16 residues. CDR3 DNA sequence: TGTGCCAGCAAATTAGTCGTTACAGAGGGGGCGGGGACCCAGTACTTC. Its protein is CASKLVVTEGAGTQYF.

The chain combines TRBV15 with TRBJ1-5, with D perhaps TRBD1 (6 bases). CDR1 and CDR2 (germline): LNHNV, YYDKDF (reference sequence). Trimming pared 4 bases from V and 7 bases from J, leaving 11 bases between. This CDR3 has 13 amino acids. CDR3 sequence reads: CATSMGARQPQHF. The CDR3 DNA sequence: TGTGCCACCAGCATGGGGGCTAGGCAGCCCCAGCATTTT.

This clone ranks as medium-sized. The chain recombines TRBV19 with TRBJ2-7; no clear D. The V gene's germline CDR1 is LNHDA and CDR2 SQIVND (reference sequence). CDR3 length: 12 amino acids. V was pared by 4 bases and J by 3 bases, with 7 bases between. CDR3 in amino acids: CASSRGNYEQYF. CDR3 coding DNA: TGTGCCAGTAGTAGGGGAAACTACGAGCAGTACTTC.

This clone was counted once. J is TRBJ2-7 and V is TRBV21-1; the D segment call TRBD1 is taken from the table without a DNA check. TRBV21-1 is termed a pseudogene. The CDR3 runs 18 residues. In nucleotides, the CDR3 is TGTGCCAGCAGCAAAAGTTTCCCCCCCGGGACAGGGAGCCACGAGCAGTACTTC. Protein product: CASSKSFPPGTGSHEQYF.

This clone was seen only a few times. The V and J genes are TRBV5-4 and TRBJ1-6; D call uncertain. Between the trimmed V and J ends, which lost 2 bases and 9 bases, there was a span of 12 bases. Looked up from germline, CDR1 is SGHNT and CDR2 is YYREEE (reference sequence). The CDR3 has 14 residues. CDR3 bases: TGTGCCAGCAGCTTACCCGGGGAGGGTTCACCCCTCCACTTT. Protein sequence: CASSLPGEGSPLHF.

The gene calls are TRBV18 and TRBJ1-1, with D uncertain. The CDR3 has 16 amino acids. The V end was cut by 1 base, the J end by 1 base, with 13 bases between. Germline V gene data show CDR1 as KGHSH and CDR2 as LQKENI. CDR3 DNA: TGTGCCAGCTCACCACAGCAGTTAGACGAGAACACTGAAGCTTTCTTT. Translated: CASSPQQLDENTEAFF.

J is TRBJ1-1 and V is TRBV14; D not resolved. The CDR3 has 15 residues. V gave up 0 bases and J gave up 0 bases, with 8 bases separating them. Germline CDR1 SGHDN, CDR2 FVKESK. The CDR3 loop is CASSQESRLNTEAFF. The CDR3 nucleotides read TGTGCCAGCAGCCAAGAATCCAGGCTGAACACTGAAGCTTTCTTT.

This rearrangement joins TRBV12-3 or TRBV12-4 to TRBJ1-6; D gene ambiguous. The CDR3 loop spans 13 amino acids. Trimming took 6 bases from V and 0 from J, leaving 3 bases between them. The CDR3 reads CASRSSYNSPLHF. The CDR3, as DNA: TGTGCCAGCAGAAGCTCCTATAATTCACCCCTCCACTTT.

The rearrangement joins TRBV28 to TRBJ1-2; 7 bases map to TRBD1. The CDR3 is made up of 15 amino acids. V lost 7 bases, J lost 4 bases, and 12 bases stayed unmatched. Looked up from germline, CDR1 is MDHEN and CDR2 is SYDVKM. This chain's CDR3 is CASTSPDGTVYGYTF. The CDR3 region has the DNA TGTGCCAGCACCTCACCTGACGGGACAGTCTATGGCTACACCTTC.

The rearrangement joins TRBV18 to TRBJ1-1; no clear D gene. The CDR3 extends over 16 amino acids. Trimming left V 2 bases short and J 5 bases short, with 18 bases between. CDR1 KGHSH and CDR2 LQKENI come from the germline V gene. CDR3 nucleotide sequence: TGTGCCAGCTCACCATCAGAAGTGCGGGTGGGTACTGAAGCTTTCTTT. Translation: CASSPSEVRVGTEAFF.

The chain employs TRBV7-9 and TRBJ1-1; 7 positions agree with TRBD1. There are 16 residues in the CDR3. Per the germline V gene, CDR1 is SEHNR and CDR2 is FQNEAQ (reference sequence). The V gene end was trimmed by 4 bases and the J gene end by 1 base; junction bases not matched to a gene: 9. CDR3: CASSSHAGQQNTEAFF. In DNA form, the CDR3 reads TGTGCCAGCAGCTCGCACGCGGGACAGCAGAACACTGAAGCTTTCTTT.

In this sample, this clone turned up once. The rearrangement links TRBV11-3 to TRBJ2-5; D ambiguous. This CDR3 contains 14 residues. Between the trimmed V and J ends, which lost 5 bases and 4 bases, there was a span of 14 bases. Per germline, CDR1 SGHNT and CDR2 YENEEA. CDR3 DNA sequence: TGTGCCAGCAGCCCCAACGGCGGATTAGAGACCCAGTACTTC. It encodes CASSPNGGLETQYF. Together with reference TRBV11-3 and TRBJ2-5, the CDR3 gives the full variable domain: EAGVVQSPRYKIIEKKQPVAFWCNPISGHNTLYWYLQNLGQGPELLIRYENEEAVDDSQLPKDRFSAERLKGVDSTLKIQPAELGDSAVYLCASSPNGGLETQYFGPGTRLLVL.

This clone was detected only a few times. The chain carries TRBV2 and TRBJ1-5, with 9 bases lining up with TRBD1. The J segment lost 8 bases and the V segment lost 5 bases, leaving 7 bases of the junction unmatched. Germline CDR1 reads SNHLY; CDR2 reads FYNNEI. CDR3 length equals 14 residues. CDR3 in DNA: TGTGCCAGCAGTCCCGGGACAGGGACGAAGCCCCAGCATTTT. Protein product: CASSPGTGTKPQHF.

In regard to this clone: The junction differs from germline at one of its ends, possibly a read error. The chain has TRBV3-1 (or the pseudogene TRBV3-2) and TRBJ1-2; D remains ambiguous. The CDR3 has 11 residues. Germline assignment: CDR1 LGHDT and CDR2 YNNKEL (reference sequence). The CDR3 region has the DNA TGTGCCAGCAGTCAAGTGGATGGCTACACCTTC. Translation gives CASSQVDGYTF.

The J gene is TRBJ1-2, the V gene TRBV20-1, with unresolved D. V was trimmed by 0 bases and J by 1 base, leaving 0 bases between them. The CDR3 loop spans 11 amino acids. Germline assignment: CDR1 DFQATT and CDR2 SNEGSKA (reference sequence). The CDR3 is CSARDNYGYTF. The CDR3 nucleotides read TGCAGTGCTAGAGATAACTATGGCTACACCTTC.

This chain uses TRBV12-3 or TRBV12-4 with TRBJ1-1; no firm D call. This CDR3 comprises 13 residues. V was cut by 2 bases and J by 1 base, with 5 bases left in between. CDR3 in amino acids: CASSLFRNTEAFF. CDR3 DNA: TGTGCCAGCAGTTTATTCCGGAACACTGAAGCTTTCTTT.

This chain joins TRBV24-1 and TRBJ1-2; D gene uncertain. This CDR3 is built from 14 residues. Trimming stripped 6 bases from V and 6 bases from J, with 16 bases between. Per the germline V gene, CDR1 is KGHDR and CDR2 is SFDVKD. The CDR3 sequence: CATSQPDTGDGYTF. Written as DNA, the CDR3 is TGTGCCACCAGTCAACCAGACACGGGCGATGGCTACACCTTC.